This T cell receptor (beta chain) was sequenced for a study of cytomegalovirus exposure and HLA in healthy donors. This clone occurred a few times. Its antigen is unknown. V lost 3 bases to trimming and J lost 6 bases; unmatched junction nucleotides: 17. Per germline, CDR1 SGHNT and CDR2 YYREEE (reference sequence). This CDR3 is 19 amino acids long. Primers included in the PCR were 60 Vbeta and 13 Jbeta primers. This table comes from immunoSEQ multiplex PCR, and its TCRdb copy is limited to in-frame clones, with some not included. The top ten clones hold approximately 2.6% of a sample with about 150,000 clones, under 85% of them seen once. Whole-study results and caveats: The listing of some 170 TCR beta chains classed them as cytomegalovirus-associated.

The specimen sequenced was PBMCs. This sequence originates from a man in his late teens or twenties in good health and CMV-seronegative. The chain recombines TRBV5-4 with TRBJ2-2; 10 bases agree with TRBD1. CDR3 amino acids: CASSSRDRGNTNSPGELFF. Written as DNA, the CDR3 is TGTGCCAGCAGCTCCCGGGACAGGGGAAATACTAACTCCCCCGGGGAGCTGTTTTTT.